These 20 T cell receptor beta chains originate from one sample sequenced in a study of blood T cells in healthy people across ages. A second roughly 7 to 11 cycle PCR used barcoded and J-beta primers. TCRdb redid the calling of the 5' RACE reads with MiXCR, one entry per CDR3 protein. In the table there are fewer than 1.5 million distinct CDR3 sequences, roughly 40% of which are singletons. The sequencing input was blood. The receptors here all came from a woman aged 18-29 years in good health.

The chain uses TRBV5-1 and TRBJ2-5; no firm D call. Trimming removed 0 bases from V and 4 bases from J, with 13 bases in between. The CDR3 contains 15 residues. Germline-derived CDR1 and CDR2 are SGHRS and YFSETQ. This chain's CDR3 is CASSLVSITGETQYF. DNA for the CDR3: TGCGCCAGCAGCTTGGTCTCCATAACGGGAGAGACCCAGTACTTC.

V and J are TRBV6-8 and TRBJ2-7; 14 positions match TRBD2. The CDR3 consists of 17 residues. V dropped 4 bases and J dropped 4; count of bases not matched to a gene: 9. CDR1 is MNHGY and CDR2 is SAAAGT in the germline V gene. CDR3 sequence (DNA): TGTGCCAGCAGTTTCCCCACCGGGACTAGCGGGAGTTACGAGCAGTACTTC. Translated: CASSFPTGTSGSYEQYF.

This rearrangement joins TRBV6-6 to TRBJ2-3; perhaps TRBD2 as D (5 bases). The CDR3 loop spans 17 amino acids. Between the trimmed V and J ends, which lost 5 bases and 5 bases, there was a span of 23 bases. Germline assignment: CDR1 MNHNY and CDR2 SVGAGI (reference sequence). The CDR3 region is CASSPTYGMAPIDTQYF. CDR3 nucleotides: TGTGCCAGCAGTCCCACCTACGGGATGGCCCCGATAGATACGCAGTATTTT.

This clonotype was seen a few times. V and J are TRBV5-1 and TRBJ2-4, with a tentative D call TRBD2 (5 bases). Trimming stripped 3 bases from V and 6 bases from J, with 13 bases between. Germline V gene data show CDR1 as SGHRS and CDR2 as YFSETQ. CDR3 length equals 14 residues. CDR3: CASSWWTGRNIQYF. In nucleotides, the CDR3 is TGCGCCAGCAGCTGGTGGACTGGTAGAAACATTCAGTACTTC.

The sample holds a few counts of this clonotype. The chain combines TRBV6-1 with TRBJ2-1, with TRBD1 identical over 8 bases. Germline V lookup: CDR1 MNHNS, CDR2 SASEGT. The CDR3 totals 15 residues. Trimming at V came to 5 bases and at J to 6 bases, leaving 9 bases not matched to a gene. Here the CDR3 reads CASSLRTGMGNEQFF. The CDR3 region has the DNA TGTGCCAGCAGTCTTAGGACAGGGATGGGCAATGAGCAGTTCTTC.

This clonotype has only a few counts. The rearrangement uses TRBV29-1 and TRBJ2-4, with 10 positions matching TRBD2. Germline CDR1 and CDR2: SQVTM and ANQGSEA. The CDR3 totals 15 residues. V dropped 4 bases and J dropped 7; count of bases not matched to a gene: 10. CDR3 region: CSVVAAGGFDNIQYF. DNA of the CDR3: TGCAGCGTTGTTGCAGCGGGAGGGTTTGATAACATTCAGTACTTC. The entire variable domain, with the rest obtained from reference TRBV29-1 and TRBJ2-4, is as follows: SAVISQKPSRDICQRGTSLTIQCQVDSQVTMMFWYRQQPGQSLTLIATANQGSEATYESGFVIDKFPISRPNLTFSTLTVSNMSPEDSSIYLCSVVAAGGFDNIQYFGAGTRLSVL.

This clonotype was observed once. This chain uses TRBV5-1 with TRBJ1-4; tentatively, D is TRBD1 (5 bases). Germline-derived CDR1 and CDR2 are SGHRS and YFSETQ. V was shortened by 4 bases and J by 3 bases, with 13 bases between the two germline ends. The CDR3 has 15 residues. For the CDR3, the DNA is TGCGCCAGCAGCGAGACGGGACTTGCTAATGAAAAACTGTTTTTT. It translates to CASSETGLANEKLFF.

This clonotype was observed a few times. The chain couples TRBV12-3 or TRBV12-4 to TRBJ1-2; D might be TRBD1 (5 bases). V lost 3 bases and J 2 bases, leaving 10 bases between the germline ends. CDR3 length: 14 amino acids. The DNA for the CDR3 is TGTGCCAGCAGTTTTCCCCAGGGCAACTATGGCTACACCTTC. This encodes CASSFPQGNYGYTF.

This clonotype has just a few counts. V gene TRBV6-1 combines with J gene TRBJ2-6, with D possibly TRBD2 on 5 matching bases. Deletions cut 6 bases from V and 0 bases from J, with 9 bases between. The V gene's germline CDR1 is MNHNS and CDR2 SASEGT. The CDR3 is 15 residues long. CDR3 amino acids: CASRDEGSGANVLTF. CDR3 in DNA: TGTGCCAGCAGAGACGAGGGCTCTGGGGCCAACGTCCTGACTTTC.

This clonotype occurred a few times. The chain recombines TRBV29-1 with TRBJ1-2; 7 nucleotides agree with TRBD1. The V gene's germline CDR1 is SQVTM and CDR2 ANQGSEA. V lost 1 base and J lost 8; bases outside the gene matches: 10. The CDR3 covers 14 residues. CDR3: CSVEGQGFSYGYTF. In DNA form, the CDR3 reads TGCAGCGTTGAAGGACAGGGATTTTCTTACGGCTACACCTTC.

This clonotype was picked up one time. The chain recombines TRBV20-1 with TRBJ2-3; 12 nucleotides match TRBD1. The CDR3 is made up of 15 amino acids. The germline V gene encodes CDR1 DFQATT and CDR2 SNEGSKA (reference sequence). With V trimmed by 0 bases and J by 2 bases, 0 bases remained unmatched. The CDR3 protein is CSAREGQGATDTQYF. The CDR3 nucleotides read TGCAGTGCTAGAGAGGGACAGGGGGCCACAGATACGCAGTATTTT.

The V and J genes are TRBV20-1 and TRBJ2-5, with D perhaps being TRBD1 or TRBD2 (5 bases each). The CDR3 sequence is 13 residues long. Trimming removed 3 bases from V and 1 base from J, with 9 bases in between. From germline, CDR1 is DFQATT and CDR2 SNEGSKA (reference sequence). Here the CDR3 DNA reads TGCAGTGCTAGGAGAGGGGCCCAAGAGACCCAGTACTTC. Translation: CSARRGAQETQYF.

This clonotype showed up just a few times. The rearrangement links TRBV28 to TRBJ1-4; D gene ambiguous. V lost 8 bases and J lost 8, with 18 bases in between. CDR3 length: 14 amino acids. Germline V gives CDR1 MDHEN, CDR2 SYDVKM. For the CDR3, the DNA is TGTGCCAGCGGGGAATACTCGGGAGGAGAAAAACTGTTTTTT. This sequence encodes CASGEYSGGEKLFF.

This chain connects TRBV6-6 to TRBJ1-4; 8 bases are shared with TRBD1. V shed 9 bases and J 7 bases; nucleotides not matched to a gene: 4. Per the germline V gene, CDR1 is MNHNY and CDR2 is SVGAGI (reference sequence). The CDR3 covers 12 residues. The CDR3 DNA reads as TGTGCCAGACAGGGGGTCGGTGAAAAACTGTTTTTT. Its translation is CARQGVGEKLFF.

This clonotype was seen more than once but under ten times. The gene calls are TRBV18 and TRBJ1-4, with TRBD1 matching over 9 bases. Germline lookup yields CDR1 KGHSH and CDR2 LQKENI. The CDR3 sequence is 16 residues long. Trimming took 2 bases from V and 7 from J; bases not matched to a gene: 8. The CDR3: CASSPNRQGGSEKLFF. The CDR3 nucleotides are TGTGCCAGCTCACCAAACCGACAGGGGGGGAGTGAAAAACTGTTTTTT.

The rearrangement links TRBV20-1 to TRBJ2-7; weak D call: TRBD1 (6 bases). This CDR3 region has 15 residues. CDR1 DFQATT and CDR2 SNEGSKA come from the germline V gene (reference sequence). V lost 1 base, J lost 0 bases, and 13 bases lay in between. CDR3: CSARGVDSSSYEQYF. The CDR3 DNA sequence: TGCAGTGCTAGAGGGGTGGACAGCAGCTCCTACGAGCAGTACTTC.

The V and J genes are TRBV7-2 and TRBJ1-5, with a weak D call TRBD1 (6 bases). Trimming stripped 4 bases from V and 4 bases from J, with 14 bases between. Germline V gives CDR1 SGHTA, CDR2 FQGNSA. The CDR3 totals 15 residues. The DNA of the CDR3 is TGTGCCAGCAGCTCTAAGGGGGGCGGGAATCAGCCCCAGCATTTT. Translated: CASSSKGGGNQPQHF.

The chain links TRBV29-1 to TRBJ1-2, with TRBD1 matching 9 bases. Germline V gene data show CDR1 as SQVTM and CDR2 as ANQGSEA. The CDR3 has 13 residues. Germline trimming cut 7 bases from V and 2 bases from J; bases unmatched to any gene: 5. CDR3 sequence: CSAGQGPNYGYTF. The CDR3 nucleotides are TGCAGCGCCGGACAGGGGCCGAACTATGGCTACACCTTC. The full variable domain, in which reference TRBV29-1 and TRBJ1-2 provide the parts outside the CDR3, is SAVISQKPSRDICQRGTSLTIQCQVDSQVTMMFWYRQQPGQSLTLIATANQGSEATYESGFVIDKFPISRPNLTFSTLTVSNMSPEDSSIYLCSAGQGPNYGYTFGSGTRLTVV.

This chain joins TRBV11-2 and TRBJ1-2; D is uncertain. Germline V CDR1 and CDR2: SGHAT, FQNNGV. The CDR3 is 16 amino acids. V gave up 5 bases and J gave up 0 bases, with 16 bases separating them. DNA of the CDR3: TGTGCCAGCAGCCTCTCGTCCGGGATAGCTAACTATGGCTACACCTTC. Translating gives CASSLSSGIANYGYTF.

The CDR3 bases are TGCAGCGTTGGGAGGTTCGCCAACGATAATGAAAAACTGTTTTTT. Amino acids: CSVGRFANDNEKLFF. The V call is TRBV29-1, the J call TRBJ1-4; D call uncertain. Germline V CDR1 and CDR2: SQVTM, ANQGSEA. The CDR3 is made up of 15 amino acids. The V end lost 4 bases, the J end lost 4 bases, and 16 bases lay between the germline ends. Using reference TRBV29-1 and TRBJ1-4 for the parts outside the CDR3, the full variable domain is SAVISQKPSRDICQRGTSLTIQCQVDSQVTMMFWYRQQPGQSLTLIATANQGSEATYESGFVIDKFPISRPNLTFSTLTVSNMSPEDSSIYLCSVGRFANDNEKLFFGSGTQLSVL.